This passage covers 8 T cell receptor beta chains from one sample sequenced in a study of Ad26.COV2.S vaccination and SARS-CoV-2 variants. Described treatment: over 15 received Ad26.COV2.S at low or high dose, single or two shots; several received placebo; per-sample allocation not given. The investigators took samples on day 63 after the first vaccine or placebo injection. Some clones are missing from TCRdb's copy, which holds only in-frame ones; the method was immunoSEQ multiplex PCR. The sample includes over 250,000 clones, around 87% of them seen just once. The source was peripheral blood, collected in a trial of Ad26.COV2.S vaccine versus placebo. The receptors stem from a person between 18 and 65 years old who received the Ad26.COV2.S COVID-19 vaccine or a placebo.

The chain uses TRBV4-1 and TRBJ1-4; a possible D gene is TRBD1 (5 bases). Germline CDR1 reads MGHRA; CDR2 reads YSYEKL. Trimming cost V 0 bases and J 5 bases, with 10 bases left between them. This CDR3 comprises 15 residues. Written as DNA, the CDR3 is TGCGCCAGCAGCCAAGATACCGGGACGAATGAAAAACTGTTTTTT. As protein: CASSQDTGTNEKLFF.

The chain is built from TRBV7-8 and TRBJ2-7; 8 positions agree with TRBD1. The germline V gene encodes CDR1 SGHVS and CDR2 FQNEAQ. Germline trimming cut 3 bases from V and 1 base from J; bases unmatched to any gene: 5. The CDR3 length is 15 residues. The CDR3 reads CASSFGTGVSYEQYF. The DNA for the CDR3 is TGTGCCAGCAGCTTCGGGACAGGAGTTTCCTACGAGCAGTACTTC.

V gene TRBV7-9 combines with J gene TRBJ2-2; 10 positions match TRBD2. Unmatched junction bases numbered 11, after V lost 2 bases and J lost 2 bases. The CDR3 has 19 amino acids. Germline V CDR1 and CDR2: SEHNR, FQNEAQ (reference sequence). This chain's CDR3 is CASSLLSGGTSVNTGELFF. CDR3 sequence (DNA): TGTGCCAGCAGCTTACTGTCCGGCGGGACTAGCGTTAACACCGGGGAGCTGTTTTTT.

This chain connects TRBV28 to TRBJ1-2, with TRBD1 matching 7 bases. This CDR3 has 14 residues. Germline-derived CDR1 and CDR2 are MDHEN and SYDVKM. The V gene end was trimmed by 6 bases and the J gene end by 2 bases; junction bases not matched to a gene: 6. CDR3 protein: CASRTGTVNYGYTF. CDR3 DNA sequence: TGTGCCAGCAGGACCGGGACAGTCAACTATGGCTACACCTTC.

This clone was detected only once. This chain connects TRBV6-5 to TRBJ2-7, with D possibly TRBD1 on 5 matching bases. The CDR3 has 14 residues. The V end lost 2 bases, the J end lost 2 bases, and 10 bases lay between the germline ends. Germline assignment: CDR1 MNHEY and CDR2 SVGAGI. The CDR3 nucleotides are TGTGCCAGCAGTTACGACAGAGCTCCCTACGAGCAGTACTTC. It encodes CASSYDRAPYEQYF.

The genes are TRBV5-8 and TRBJ1-3; 8 bases fit TRBD1. J lost 0 bases, V lost 5 bases, and 1 base had no gene match. This CDR3 comprises 14 residues. In germline, CDR1 is SGHTS, CDR2 YDEGEE. CDR3 amino acids: CASRGQDSGNTIYF. The CDR3 DNA sequence: TGTGCCAGCAGGGGACAGGACTCTGGAAACACCATATATTTT.

This clone was seen more than once but under ten times. The J gene is TRBJ1-2, the V gene TRBV6-6; possibly TRBD1 for D (5 bases). The CDR3 has 13 amino acids. Germline assignment: CDR1 MNHNY and CDR2 SVGAGI (reference sequence). Trimming removed 6 bases from V and 7 bases from J, with 15 bases in between. CDR3 sequence reads: CASRRTQGPGYTF. DNA of the CDR3: TGTGCCAGCAGAAGAACCCAGGGACCTGGCTACACCTTC.

The rearrangement uses TRBV6-2 or TRBV6-3 and TRBJ2-7, with D uncertain. CDR3 length: 13 amino acids. The V end was cut by 0 bases, the J end by 3 bases, with 6 bases between. From germline, CDR1 is MNHEY and CDR2 SVGEGT. This CDR3 is CASSYSGYYEQYF. Written as DNA, the CDR3 is TGTGCCAGCAGTTACTCGGGCTACTACGAGCAGTACTTC.